This T cell receptor beta chain was sequenced for a study of OX40 agonist ivuxolimab in advanced cancers. Study at large: Intravenous ivuxolimab was administered to patients every 2 weeks at 0.01 to 10 mg/kg. Study-level findings and limits: Low normalized T-cell clonal expansion was additionally recorded for some nonresponders. On average, a greater number of expanded clones characterised CD8+ T cells relative to CD4+.

A note on this clone: Its specificity is not known.

V lost 4 bases and J lost 3, with 15 bases in between. The CDR3 is 15 residues long. CDR1 and CDR2 from the germline V gene are LNHDA and SQIVND (reference sequence). The assay was immunoSEQ multiplex PCR, and TCRdb's table has in-frame clones only and misses some. The repertoire holds about 29,000 clones, with about 87% as singletons. Enrollment shut out patients with autoimmune disease history or systemic immunosuppression. The V gene is TRBV19, the J gene TRBJ1-1, with D perhaps matching TRBD1 (6 bases). The clonotype comes from an adult with an advanced solid tumor such as melanoma, head and neck, liver or kidney cancer. Specimen: CD4+ or CD8+ T cells sorted from blood, collected in a trial of the OX40 agonist ivuxolimab. CDR3 protein: CASSRAGGEDTEAFF. The DNA for the CDR3 is TGTGCCAGTAGTAGGGCGGGGGGCGAGGACACTGAAGCTTTCTTT.